Each of the 5 T cell receptor beta chains below was sequenced from the same sample in a study of somatic mutations in cytotoxic T cells in rheumatoid arthritis. The data were produced by immunoSEQ multiplex PCR, yet TCRdb's version contains in-frame clones alone and is incomplete. The sample holds approximately 18,000 clones, around 80% seen once. Sequencing was performed on CD8+ T cells sorted from blood. Every receptor here comes from an adult with rheumatoid arthritis.

V and J are TRBV30 and TRBJ1-5; weak D call: TRBD1 (5 bases). The CDR3 loop spans 15 amino acids. Germline CDR1 and CDR2: GTSNPN and SVGIG (reference sequence). V lost 2 bases, J lost 3 bases, and 14 bases lay in between. The CDR3: CAWSPTGFANQPQHF. The CDR3 coding sequence is TGTGCCTGGAGTCCCACAGGTTTTGCCAATCAGCCCCAGCATTTT. Complete variable domain (other parts from reference TRBV30 and TRBJ1-5): SQTIHQWPATLVQPVGSPLSLECTVEGTSNPNLYWYRQAAGRGLQLLFYSVGIGQISSEVPQNLSASRPQDRQFILSSKKLLLSDSGFYLCAWSPTGFANQPQHFGDGTRLSIL.

With regard to this clone: Other DNA sequences of this sample code for an identical CDR3. This chain links TRBV9 with TRBJ1-2; tentatively, D is TRBD1 (5 bases). Deletions cut 4 bases from V and 4 bases from J, with 20 bases between. This CDR3 contains 16 residues. Germline assignment: CDR1 SGDLS and CDR2 YYNGEE. The CDR3 nucleotides are TGTGCCAGCAGCTTGACTTCTTCAGGGTCGGCCTATGGCTACACCTTC. Translation: CASSLTSSGSAYGYTF. Drawing the rest from reference TRBV9 and TRBJ1-2, the complete variable domain is DSGVTQTPKHLITATGQRVTLRCSPRSGDLSVYWYQQSLDQGLQFLIQYYNGEERAKGNILERFSAQQFPDLHSELNLSSLELGDSALYFCASSLTSSGSAYGYTFGSGTRLTVV.

The chain uses TRBV7-6 and TRBJ1-3; D remains unclear. V lost 4 bases and J lost 8, with 21 bases in between. There are 16 residues in the CDR3. Germline CDR1 is SGHVS and CDR2 is FNYEAQ. This CDR3 reads CASSSRASPPEDTIYF. The CDR3 DNA follows: TGTGCCAGCAGCTCACGGGCCTCCCCACCGGAAGACACCATATATTTT.

The rearrangement links TRBV2 to TRBJ1-5; D unresolved. This CDR3 region has 13 residues. Germline V gene lookup returns CDR1 SNHLY and CDR2 FYNNEI. V dropped 8 bases and J dropped 4 bases, with 12 bases sitting between them. CDR3 residues: CASWAAGNQPQHF. The CDR3 DNA reads TGTGCCAGCTGGGCTGCGGGGAATCAGCCCCAGCATTTT.

This chain connects TRBV18 to TRBJ2-1, with 10 bases lining up with TRBD2. V lost 4 bases, J lost 4 bases, and 10 bases stayed unmatched. The germline V gene has CDR1 KGHSH and CDR2 LQKENI. This CDR3 is built from 17 residues. In nucleotides, the CDR3 is TGTGCCAGCTCACGGGGGGCTAGCGGGGGCCTATACAATGAGCAGTTCTTC. It specifies CASSRGASGGLYNEQFF.